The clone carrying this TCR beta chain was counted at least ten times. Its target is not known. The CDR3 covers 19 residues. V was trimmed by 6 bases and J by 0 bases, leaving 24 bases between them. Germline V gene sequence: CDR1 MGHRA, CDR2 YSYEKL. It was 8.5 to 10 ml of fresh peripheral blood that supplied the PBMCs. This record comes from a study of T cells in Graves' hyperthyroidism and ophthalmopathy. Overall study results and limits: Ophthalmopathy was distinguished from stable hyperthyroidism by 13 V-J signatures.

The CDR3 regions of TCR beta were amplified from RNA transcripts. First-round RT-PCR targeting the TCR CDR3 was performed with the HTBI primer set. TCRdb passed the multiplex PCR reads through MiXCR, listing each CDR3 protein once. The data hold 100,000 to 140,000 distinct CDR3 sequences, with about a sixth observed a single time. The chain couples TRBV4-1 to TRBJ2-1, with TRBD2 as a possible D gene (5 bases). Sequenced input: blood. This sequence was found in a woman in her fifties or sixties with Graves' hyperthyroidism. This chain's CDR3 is CASSPRSSQGLVSYNEQFF. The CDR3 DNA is TGCGCCAGCAGTCCAAGATCGAGTCAAGGACTTGTCTCCTACAATGAGCAGTTCTTC.